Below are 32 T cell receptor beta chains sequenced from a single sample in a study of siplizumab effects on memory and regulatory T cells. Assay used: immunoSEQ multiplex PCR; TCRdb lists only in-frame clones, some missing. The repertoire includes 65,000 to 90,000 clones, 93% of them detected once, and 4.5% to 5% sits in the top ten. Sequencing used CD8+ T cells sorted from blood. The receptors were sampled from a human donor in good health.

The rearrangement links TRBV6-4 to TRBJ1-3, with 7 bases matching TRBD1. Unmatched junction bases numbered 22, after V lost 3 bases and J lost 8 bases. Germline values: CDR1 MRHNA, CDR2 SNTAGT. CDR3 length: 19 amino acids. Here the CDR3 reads CASSEDLGRQGLGCDTIYF. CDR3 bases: TGTGCCAGCAGTGAGGATCTGGGGCGACAGGGTCTGGGCTGTGACACCATATATTTT.

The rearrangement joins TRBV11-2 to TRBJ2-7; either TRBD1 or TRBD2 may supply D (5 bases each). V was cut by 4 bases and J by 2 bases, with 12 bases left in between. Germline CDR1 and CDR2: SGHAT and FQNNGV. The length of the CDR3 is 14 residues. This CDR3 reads CASSSPGQTYEQYF. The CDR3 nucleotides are TGTGCCAGCAGCTCCCCGGGGCAGACCTACGAGCAGTACTTC.

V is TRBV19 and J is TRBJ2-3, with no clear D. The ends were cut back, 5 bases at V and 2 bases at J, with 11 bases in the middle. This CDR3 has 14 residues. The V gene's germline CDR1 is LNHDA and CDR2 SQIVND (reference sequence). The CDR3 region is CASSWNSHTDTQYF. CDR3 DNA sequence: TGTGCCAGTAGTTGGAACAGCCACACAGATACGCAGTATTTT.

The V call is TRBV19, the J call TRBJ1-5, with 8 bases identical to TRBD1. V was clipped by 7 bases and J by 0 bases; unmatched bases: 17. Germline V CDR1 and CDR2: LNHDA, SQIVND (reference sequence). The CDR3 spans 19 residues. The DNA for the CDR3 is TGTGCCAGTACCACCGAAGCCGGGACAGGAGCCTATAGCAATCAGCCCCAGCATTTT. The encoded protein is CASTTEAGTGAYSNQPQHF.

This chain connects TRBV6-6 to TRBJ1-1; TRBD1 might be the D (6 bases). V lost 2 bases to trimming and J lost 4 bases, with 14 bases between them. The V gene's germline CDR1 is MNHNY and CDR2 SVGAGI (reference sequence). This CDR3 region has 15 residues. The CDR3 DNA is TGTGCCAGCAGTTACAGGGGGGGGTTCCGCACTGAAGCTTTCTTT. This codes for CASSYRGGFRTEAFF.

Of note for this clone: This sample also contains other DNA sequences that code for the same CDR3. The CDR3 DNA reads as TGTGCCAGCAGCGTAGGTGATTCGTACGAGCAGTACTTC. Protein sequence: CASSVGDSYEQYF. The chain uses TRBV9 and TRBJ2-7; D remains unclear. CDR3 size: 13 residues. Trimming cost V 0 bases and J 4 bases, with 8 bases left between them. Germline CDR1 and CDR2: SGDLS and YYNGEE.

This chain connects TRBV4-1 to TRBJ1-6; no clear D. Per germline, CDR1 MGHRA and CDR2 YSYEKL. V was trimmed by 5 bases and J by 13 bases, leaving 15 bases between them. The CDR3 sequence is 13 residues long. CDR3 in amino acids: CASSENPAGPLHF. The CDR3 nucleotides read TGCGCCAGCAGCGAAAACCCCGCGGGGCCCCTCCACTTT.

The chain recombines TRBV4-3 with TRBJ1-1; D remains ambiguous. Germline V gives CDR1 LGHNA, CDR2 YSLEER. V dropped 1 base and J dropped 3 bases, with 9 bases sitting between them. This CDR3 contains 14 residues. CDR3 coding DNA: TGCGCCAGCAGCCAAGGGGTCGTGGACACTGAAGCTTTCTTT. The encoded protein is CASSQGVVDTEAFF.

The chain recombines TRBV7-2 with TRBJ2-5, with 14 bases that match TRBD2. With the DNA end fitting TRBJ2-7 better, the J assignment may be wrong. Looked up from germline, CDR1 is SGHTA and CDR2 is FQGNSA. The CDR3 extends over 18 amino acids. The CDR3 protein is CASSAGLAGGPISYEQYF. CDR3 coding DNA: TGTGCCAGCAGCGCCGGACTAGCGGGGGGCCCGATCTCCTACGAGCAGTACTTC.

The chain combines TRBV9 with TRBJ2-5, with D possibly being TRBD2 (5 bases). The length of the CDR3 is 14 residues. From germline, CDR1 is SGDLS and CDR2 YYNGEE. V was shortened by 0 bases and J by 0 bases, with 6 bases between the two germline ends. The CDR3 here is CASSVGGYQETQYF. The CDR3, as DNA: TGTGCCAGCAGCGTAGGAGGGTACCAAGAGACCCAGTACTTC.

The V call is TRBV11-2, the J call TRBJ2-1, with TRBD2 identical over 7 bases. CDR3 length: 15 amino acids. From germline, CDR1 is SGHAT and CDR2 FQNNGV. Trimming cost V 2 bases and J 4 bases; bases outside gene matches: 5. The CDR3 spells CASSLLGGGYNEQFF. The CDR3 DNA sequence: TGTGCCAGCAGCTTACTTGGGGGAGGGTACAATGAGCAGTTCTTC.

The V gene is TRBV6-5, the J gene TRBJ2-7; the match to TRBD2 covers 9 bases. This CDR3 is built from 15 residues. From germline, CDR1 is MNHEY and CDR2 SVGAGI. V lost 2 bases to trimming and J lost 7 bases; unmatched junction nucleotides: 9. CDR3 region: CASSYGLAGSGEQYF. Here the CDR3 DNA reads TGTGCCAGCAGTTACGGGCTAGCGGGGTCTGGGGAGCAGTACTTC.

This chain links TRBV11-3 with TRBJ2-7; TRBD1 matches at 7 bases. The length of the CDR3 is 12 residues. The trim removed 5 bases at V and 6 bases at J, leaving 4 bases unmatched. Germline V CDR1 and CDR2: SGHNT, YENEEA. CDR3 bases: TGTGCCAGCAGCAAGGGGACAGCCGAGCAGTACTTC. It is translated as CASSKGTAEQYF.

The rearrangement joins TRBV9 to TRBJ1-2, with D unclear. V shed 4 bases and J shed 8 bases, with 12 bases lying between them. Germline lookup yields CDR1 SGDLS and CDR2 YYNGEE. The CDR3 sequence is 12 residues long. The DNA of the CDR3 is TGTGCCAGCAGCCCCCTAGGCGCGGGCTACACCTTC. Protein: CASSPLGAGYTF.

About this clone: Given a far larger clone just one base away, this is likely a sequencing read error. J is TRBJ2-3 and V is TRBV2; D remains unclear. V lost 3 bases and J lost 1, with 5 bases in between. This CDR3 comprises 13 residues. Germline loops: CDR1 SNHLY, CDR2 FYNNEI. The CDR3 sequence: CASSDRRTDTQYF. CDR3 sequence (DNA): TGTGCCAGCAGTGACAGGCGCACAGATACGCAGTATTTT.

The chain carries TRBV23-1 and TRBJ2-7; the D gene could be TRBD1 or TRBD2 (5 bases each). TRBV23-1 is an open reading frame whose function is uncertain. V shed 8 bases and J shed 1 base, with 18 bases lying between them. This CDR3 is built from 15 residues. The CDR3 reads CASVKPRDGSYEQYF. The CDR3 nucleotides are TGCGCCAGCGTCAAACCCCGGGACGGATCCTACGAGCAGTACTTC.

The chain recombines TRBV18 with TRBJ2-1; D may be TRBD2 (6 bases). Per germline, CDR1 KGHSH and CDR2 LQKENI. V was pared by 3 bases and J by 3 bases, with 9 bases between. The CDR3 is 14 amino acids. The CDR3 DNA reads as TGTGCCAGCTCACCTAGCGGTGGCTACAATGAGCAGTTCTTC. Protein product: CASSPSGGYNEQFF. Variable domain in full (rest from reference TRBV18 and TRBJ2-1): NAGVMQNPRHLVRRRGQEARLRCSPMKGHSHVYWYRQLPEEGLKFMVYLQKENIIDESGMPKERFSAEFPKEGPSILRIQQVVRGDSAAYFCASSPSGGYNEQFFGPGTRLTVL.

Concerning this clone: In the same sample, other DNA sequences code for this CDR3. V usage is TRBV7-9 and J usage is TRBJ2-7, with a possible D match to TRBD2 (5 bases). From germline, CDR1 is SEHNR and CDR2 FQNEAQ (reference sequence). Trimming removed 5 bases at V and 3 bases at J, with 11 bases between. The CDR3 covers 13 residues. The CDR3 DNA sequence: TGTGCCAGCAGCCCGCCCGCGGGCTACGAGCAGTACTTC. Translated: CASSPPAGYEQYF.

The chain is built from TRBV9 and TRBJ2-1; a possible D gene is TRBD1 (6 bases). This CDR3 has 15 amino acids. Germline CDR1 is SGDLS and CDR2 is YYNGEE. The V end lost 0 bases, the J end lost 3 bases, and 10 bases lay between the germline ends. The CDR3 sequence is CASSVEQGVYNEQFF. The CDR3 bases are TGTGCCAGCAGCGTAGAACAGGGAGTCTACAATGAGCAGTTCTTC.

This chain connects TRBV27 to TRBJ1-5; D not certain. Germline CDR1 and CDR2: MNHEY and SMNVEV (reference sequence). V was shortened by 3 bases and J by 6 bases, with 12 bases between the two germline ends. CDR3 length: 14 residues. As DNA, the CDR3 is TGTGCCAGCAGTTTTTCAGGAGGTGGTCAGCCCCAGCATTTT. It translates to CASSFSGGGQPQHF.

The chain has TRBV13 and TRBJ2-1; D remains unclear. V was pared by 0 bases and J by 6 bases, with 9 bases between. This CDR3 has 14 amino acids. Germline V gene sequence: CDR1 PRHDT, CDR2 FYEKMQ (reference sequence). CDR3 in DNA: TGTGCCAGCAGCTTAGGGGGCAGAGGCAATGAGCAGTTCTTC. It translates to CASSLGGRGNEQFF. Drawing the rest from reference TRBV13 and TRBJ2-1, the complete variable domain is AAGVIQSPRHLIKEKRETATLKCYPIPRHDTVYWYQQGPGQDPQFLISFYEKMQSDKGSIPDRFSAQQFSDYHSELNMSSLELGDSALYFCASSLGGRGNEQFFGPGTRLTVL.

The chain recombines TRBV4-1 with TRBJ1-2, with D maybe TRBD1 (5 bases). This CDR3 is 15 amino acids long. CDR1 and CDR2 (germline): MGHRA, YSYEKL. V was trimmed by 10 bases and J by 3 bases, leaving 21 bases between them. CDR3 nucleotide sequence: TGCGCCACCTCCGCGGGGCAGGGAATTGACTATGGCTACACCTTC. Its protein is CATSAGQGIDYGYTF.

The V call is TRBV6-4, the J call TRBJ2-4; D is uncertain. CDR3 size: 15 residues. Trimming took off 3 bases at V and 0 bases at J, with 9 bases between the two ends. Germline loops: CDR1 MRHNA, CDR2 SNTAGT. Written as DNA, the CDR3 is TGTGCCAGCAGTGAGGATGTGGGAGCCAAAAACATTCAGTACTTC. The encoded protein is CASSEDVGAKNIQYF.

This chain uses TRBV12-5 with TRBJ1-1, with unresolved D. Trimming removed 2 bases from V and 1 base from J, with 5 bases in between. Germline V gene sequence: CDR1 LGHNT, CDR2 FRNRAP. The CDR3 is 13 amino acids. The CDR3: CASGLTKNTEAFF. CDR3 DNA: TGTGCTAGTGGTTTGACAAAGAACACTGAAGCTTTCTTT.

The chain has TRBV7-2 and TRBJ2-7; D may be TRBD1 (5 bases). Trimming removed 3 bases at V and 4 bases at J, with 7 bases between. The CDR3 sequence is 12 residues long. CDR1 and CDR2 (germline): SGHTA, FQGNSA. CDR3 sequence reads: CASSFTGYEQYF. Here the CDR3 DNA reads TGTGCCAGCAGCTTTACAGGATACGAGCAGTACTTC.

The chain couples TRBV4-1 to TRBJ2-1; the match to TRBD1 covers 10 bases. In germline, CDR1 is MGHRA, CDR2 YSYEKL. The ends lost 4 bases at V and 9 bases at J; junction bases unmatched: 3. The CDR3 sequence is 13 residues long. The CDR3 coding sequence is TGCGCCAGCAGCCGGACAGGGGGAGGTGAGCAGTTCTTC. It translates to CASSRTGGGEQFF.

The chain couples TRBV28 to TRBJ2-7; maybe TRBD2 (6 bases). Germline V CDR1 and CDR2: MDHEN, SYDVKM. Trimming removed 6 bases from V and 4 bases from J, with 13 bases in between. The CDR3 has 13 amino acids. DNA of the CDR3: TGTGCCAGCAGGATCTCGGGGGAATACGAGCAGTACTTC. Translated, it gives CASRISGEYEQYF.

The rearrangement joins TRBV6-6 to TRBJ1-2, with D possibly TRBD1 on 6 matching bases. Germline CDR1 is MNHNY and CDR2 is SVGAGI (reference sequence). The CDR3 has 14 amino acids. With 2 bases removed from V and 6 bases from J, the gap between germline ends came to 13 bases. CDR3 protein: CASSYIARDNGYTF. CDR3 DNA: TGTGCCAGCAGTTACATCGCACGGGACAATGGCTACACCTTC.

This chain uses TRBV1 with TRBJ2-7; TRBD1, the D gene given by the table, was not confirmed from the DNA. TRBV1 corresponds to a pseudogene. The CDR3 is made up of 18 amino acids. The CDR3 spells CTSSPHPPGQGATWEQYF. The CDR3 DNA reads TGCACCAGCAGCCCACACCCGCCGGGACAGGGGGCAACTTGGGAGCAGTACTTC.

DNA for the CDR3: TGTGCCAGCAGCTTAGGTGGGGGCTACGAGCAGTACTTC. Protein sequence: CASSLGGGYEQYF. The chain has TRBV7-7 and TRBJ2-7, with D perhaps TRBD1 or TRBD2 (5 bases each). Germline CDR1 reads SSHAT; CDR2 reads FNYEAQ (reference sequence). This CDR3 region has 13 residues. V lost 1 base to trimming and J lost 3 bases, with 7 bases between them. The whole variable domain, filled in from reference TRBV7-7 and TRBJ2-7, reads GAGVSQSPRYKVTKRGQDVTLRCDPISSHATLYWYQQALGQGPEFLTYFNYEAQPDKSGLPSDRFSAERPEGSISTLTIQRTEQRDSAMYRCASSLGGGYEQYFGPGTRLTVT.

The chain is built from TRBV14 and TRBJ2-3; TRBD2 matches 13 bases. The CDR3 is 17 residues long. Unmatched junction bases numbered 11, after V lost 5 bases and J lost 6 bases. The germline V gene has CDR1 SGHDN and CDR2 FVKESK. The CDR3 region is CASSSRTSGGLWDTQYF. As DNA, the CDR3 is TGTGCCAGCAGCTCCCGGACTAGCGGGGGACTATGGGATACGCAGTATTTT. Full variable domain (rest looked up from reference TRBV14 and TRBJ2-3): EAGVTQFPSHSVIEKGQTVTLRCDPISGHDNLYWYRRVMGKEIKFLLHFVKESKQDESGMPNNRFLAERTGGTYSTLKVQPAELEDSGVYFCASSSRTSGGLWDTQYFGPGTRLTVL.

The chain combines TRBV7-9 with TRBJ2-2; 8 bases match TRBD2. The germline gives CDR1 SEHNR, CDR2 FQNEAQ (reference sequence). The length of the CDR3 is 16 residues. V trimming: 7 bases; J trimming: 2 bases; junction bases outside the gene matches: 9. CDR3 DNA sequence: TGTGCCAGCATTACTTCGCGGGGGGTCAACACCGGGGAGCTGTTTTTT. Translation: CASITSRGVNTGELFF.